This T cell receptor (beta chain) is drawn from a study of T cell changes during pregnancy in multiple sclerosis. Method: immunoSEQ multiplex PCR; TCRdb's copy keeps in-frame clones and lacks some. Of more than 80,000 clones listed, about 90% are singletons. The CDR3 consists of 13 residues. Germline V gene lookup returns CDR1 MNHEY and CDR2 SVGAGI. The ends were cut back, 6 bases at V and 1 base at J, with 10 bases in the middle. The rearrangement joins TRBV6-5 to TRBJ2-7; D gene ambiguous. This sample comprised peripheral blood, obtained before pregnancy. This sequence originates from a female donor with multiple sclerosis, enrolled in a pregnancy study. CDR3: CASSSEISYEQYF. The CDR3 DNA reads TGTGCCAGCAGCTCCGAGATTTCCTACGAGCAGTACTTC.